The TCR beta chain described here comes from a study of T-cell reconstitution after alpha-beta-depleted transplantation in children. Study results and limitations: Newly produced T cells mostly accounted for T-cell counts and diversity one year post-transplant.

Construction of the TCRbeta library involved unique molecular identifiers. In TCRdb, the PCR reads were re-called with MiXCR into one record per CDR3 protein. The sample lists hundreds of thousands of distinct CDR3 sequences, around 13% occurring once. This clonotype was seen more than once but under ten times. Its antigen is not known. Material: PBMCs, obtained before TCRalphabeta/CD19-depleted stem cell transplant. The sequence was collected from a girl aged 2-10 years with congenital amegakaryocytic thrombocytopenia, due to receive a stem cell transplant.

In nucleotides, the CDR3 is TGTGCCAGCAGTTCGGCAGGGGGGTATGGCTACACCTTC. Its protein is CASSSAGGYGYTF. The chain joins TRBV28 to TRBJ1-2; 7 bases map to TRBD1. The CDR3 is made up of 13 amino acids. Germline V gene sequence: CDR1 MDHEN, CDR2 SYDVKM. J was trimmed by 5 bases and V by 4 bases; bases with no gene match: 4.